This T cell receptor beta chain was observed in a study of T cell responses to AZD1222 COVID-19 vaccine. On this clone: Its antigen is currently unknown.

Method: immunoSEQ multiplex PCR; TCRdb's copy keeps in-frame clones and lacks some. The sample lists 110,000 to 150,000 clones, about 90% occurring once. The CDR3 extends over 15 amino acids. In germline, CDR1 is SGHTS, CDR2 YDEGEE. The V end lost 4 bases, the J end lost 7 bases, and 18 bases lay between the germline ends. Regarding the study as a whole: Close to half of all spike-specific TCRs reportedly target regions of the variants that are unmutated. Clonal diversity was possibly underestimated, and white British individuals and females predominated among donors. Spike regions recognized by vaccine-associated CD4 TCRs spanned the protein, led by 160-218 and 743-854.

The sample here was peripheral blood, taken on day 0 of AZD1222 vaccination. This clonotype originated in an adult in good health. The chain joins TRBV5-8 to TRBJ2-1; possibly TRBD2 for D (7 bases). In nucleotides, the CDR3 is TGTGCCAGCAGCCCTAGGGGGGGCCAGTTGAATGAGCAGTTCTTC. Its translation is CASSPRGGQLNEQFF.